This T cell receptor beta chain was captured by sequencing in a study of cytotoxic CD8 clonotypes in ibrutinib-treated CLL. Study as a whole: There were roughly 10 relapsed/refractory patients and around 15 treatment-naive patients, and 17 to 18 were IGHV unmutated.

Measured with immunoSEQ multiplex PCR; TCRdb has only the in-frame clones, and not every one. The sample includes roughly 150,000 clones, approximately 80% of them seen just once. This CDR3 contains 12 residues. CDR1 and CDR2 (germline): LNHDA, SQIVND (reference sequence). V gave up 4 bases and J gave up 7 bases, with 9 bases separating them. The source is a human donor with chronic lymphocytic leukemia. This chain uses TRBV19 with TRBJ2-3; D ambiguous. The source material was PBMCs, sampled after 12 months of ibrutinib treatment. The DNA of the CDR3 is TGTGCCAGTAGTACCCTCGGAAATACGCAGTATTTT. Translation: CASSTLGNTQYF.